Sequencing of this TCR beta chain was carried out in a study of blood T cell repertoires in COVID-19. The CDR3 has 16 amino acids. Trimming stripped 6 bases from V and 1 base from J, with 16 bases between. Germline V gives CDR1 MNHEY, CDR2 SMNVEV (reference sequence). Source study methods: For nucleated cells, counts were estimated from reference gene primer amplification. Clones were read by immunoSEQ multiplex PCR, and TCRdb kept only the in-frame ones, dropping some. The V and J calls and clone size come from that table; D and trimming were worked out from the DNA. Of 200,000 to 250,000 clones listed, 80% to 90% are singletons.

This receptor was taken from a woman aged 45 to 65 with acute or convalescent COVID-19. The sequencing sample was made of peripheral blood. The chain recombines TRBV27 with TRBJ2-4; D perhaps matches TRBD2 (5 bases). The CDR3 DNA follows: TGTGCCAGCAGCTCCCTCAAGGAGGTGGCCAAAAACATTCAGTACTTC. This codes for CASSSLKEVAKNIQYF.